Below are 6 T cell receptor beta chains sequenced from a single sample in a study of regulatory T cells in long-lasting Graves disease. The time point: persistent/refractory GD, antithyroid drugs over 5 years with positive TRAb. TCR sequences were obtained from RNA taken from PBMCs. Arm-PCR of CDR3 regions and iRepertoire HTBI primers were used to build TCR beta libraries. In TCRdb, the multiplex PCR reads were re-called with MiXCR into one record per CDR3 protein. The sample holds roughly 300,000 distinct CDR3 sequences; around 23% are singletons and the top ten take roughly three fifths. This sample comprised peripheral blood mononuclear cells (PBMCs), obtained when the disease was refractory, from a patient treated with antithyroid drugs. These receptors all come from a female donor with Graves disease.

The chain combines TRBV10-3 with TRBJ2-6; D is undetermined. From germline, CDR1 is ENHRY and CDR2 SYGVKD. CDR3 length equals 17 residues. Trimming left V 3 bases short and J 0 bases short, with 12 bases between. CDR3 amino acids: CAISDFRESSGANVLTF. The CDR3 region has the DNA TGTGCCATCAGTGACTTCAGAGAAAGCTCTGGGGCCAACGTCCTGACTTTC.

This clonotype was picked up many times. V usage is TRBV28 and J usage is TRBJ2-7; D tentatively reads TRBD1 or TRBD2 (5 bases each). The CDR3 loop spans 12 amino acids. Trimming stripped 10 bases from V and 2 bases from J, with 12 bases between. The germline gives CDR1 MDHEN, CDR2 SYDVKM. The CDR3 DNA sequence: TGTGCCACCACCGGGACCACCTACGAGCAGTACTTC. It codes for CATTGTTYEQYF.

This clonotype was recorded at least ten times. The rearrangement links TRBV30 to TRBJ1-1; D call uncertain. CDR1 GTSNPN and CDR2 SVGIG come from the germline V gene (reference sequence). The CDR3 runs 13 residues. The ends were cut back, 2 bases at V and 0 bases at J, with 7 bases in the middle. The CDR3 loop is CAWSQVMNTEAFF. CDR3 bases: TGTGCCTGGAGTCAGGTCATGAACACTGAAGCTTTCTTT. Variable domain in full (rest from reference TRBV30 and TRBJ1-1): SQTIHQWPATLVQPVGSPLSLECTVEGTSNPNLYWYRQAAGRGLQLLFYSVGIGQISSEVPQNLSASRPQDRQFILSSKKLLLSDSGFYLCAWSQVMNTEAFFGQGTRLTVV.

The rearrangement uses TRBV28 and TRBJ1-1; D might be TRBD1 (5 bases). Germline loops: CDR1 MDHEN, CDR2 SYDVKM. The CDR3 length is 14 residues. The V and J ends lost 3 bases and 4 bases respectively, with 12 bases between them. CDR3 residues: CASSFWGEGTEAFF. The CDR3 nucleotides are TGTGCCAGCAGTTTCTGGGGGGAGGGCACTGAAGCTTTCTTT.

The V gene is TRBV29-1, the J gene TRBJ2-1; D gene ambiguous. This CDR3 spans 15 amino acids. V was shortened by 7 bases and J by 6 bases, with 22 bases between the two germline ends. Germline values: CDR1 SQVTM, CDR2 ANQGSEA. As DNA, the CDR3 is TGCAGCGCCCCCTTGGGCGGATCGCGGATCAATGAGCAGTTCTTC. Protein product: CSAPLGGSRINEQFF.

This clonotype was found many times. The chain recombines TRBV12-3 or TRBV12-4 with TRBJ2-7; 10 nucleotides line up with TRBD1. V shed 5 bases, J shed 0 bases, and the junction held 1 base outside the gene matches. There are 14 residues in the CDR3. CDR3 sequence reads: CASSGQGDSYEQYF. The DNA of the CDR3 is TGTGCCAGCAGTGGACAGGGGGACTCCTACGAGCAGTACTTC.